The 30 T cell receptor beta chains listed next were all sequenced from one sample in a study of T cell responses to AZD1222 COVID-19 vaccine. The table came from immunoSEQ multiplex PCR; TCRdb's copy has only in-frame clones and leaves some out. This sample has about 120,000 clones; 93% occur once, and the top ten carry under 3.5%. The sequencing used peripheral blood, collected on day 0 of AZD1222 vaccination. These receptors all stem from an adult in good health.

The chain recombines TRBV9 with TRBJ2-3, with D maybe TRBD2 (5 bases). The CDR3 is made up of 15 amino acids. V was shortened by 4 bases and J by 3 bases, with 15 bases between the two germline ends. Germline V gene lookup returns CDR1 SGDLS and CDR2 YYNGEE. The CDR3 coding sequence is TGTGCCAGCAGCTCAGGAGGCCGTTGGACAGATACGCAGTATTTT. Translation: CASSSGGRWTDTQYF.

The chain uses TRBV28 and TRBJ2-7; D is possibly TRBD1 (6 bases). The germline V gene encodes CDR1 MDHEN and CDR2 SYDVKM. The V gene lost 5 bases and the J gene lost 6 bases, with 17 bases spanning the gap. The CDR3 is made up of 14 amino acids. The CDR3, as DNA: TGTGCCAGCAGTCCCCAGGGGAAGATCCGCGAGCAGTACTTC. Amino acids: CASSPQGKIREQYF.

For the CDR3, the DNA is TGTGCCAGCAGCCACCCGGGGACTAGCGGGAGGCGGGGCACAGATACGCAGTATTTT. Its translation: CASSHPGTSGRRGTDTQYF. The V call is TRBV14, the J call TRBJ2-3, with 15 bases that match TRBD2. This CDR3 has 19 amino acids. CDR1 SGHDN and CDR2 FVKESK come from the germline V gene. Losses at the gene ends were 3 bases for V and 1 base for J; bases not matched to a gene: 8. Filled out from reference TRBV14 and TRBJ2-3, the complete variable domain reads EAGVTQFPSHSVIEKGQTVTLRCDPISGHDNLYWYRRVMGKEIKFLLHFVKESKQDESGMPNNRFLAERTGGTYSTLKVQPAELEDSGVYFCASSHPGTSGRRGTDTQYFGPGTRLTVL.

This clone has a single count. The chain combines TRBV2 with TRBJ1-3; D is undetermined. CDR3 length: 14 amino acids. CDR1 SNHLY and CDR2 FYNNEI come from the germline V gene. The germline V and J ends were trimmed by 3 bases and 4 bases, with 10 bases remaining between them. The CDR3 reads CASSDRRTGNTIYF. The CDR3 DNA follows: TGTGCCAGCAGTGACCGGAGAACCGGAAACACCATATATTTT.

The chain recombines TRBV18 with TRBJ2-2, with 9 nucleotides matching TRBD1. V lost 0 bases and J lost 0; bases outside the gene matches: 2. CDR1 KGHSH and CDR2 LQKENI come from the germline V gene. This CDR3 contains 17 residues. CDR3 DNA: TGTGCCAGCTCACCACCCGGGACAGGGTCGAACACCGGGGAGCTGTTTTTT. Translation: CASSPPGTGSNTGELFF.

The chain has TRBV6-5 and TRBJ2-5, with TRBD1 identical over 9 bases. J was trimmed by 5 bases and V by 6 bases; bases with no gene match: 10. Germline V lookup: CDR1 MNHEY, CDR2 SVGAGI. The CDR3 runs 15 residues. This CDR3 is CASSSDRGGRETQYF. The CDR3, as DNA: TGTGCCAGCAGCTCCGACAGGGGGGGACGGGAGACCCAGTACTTC.

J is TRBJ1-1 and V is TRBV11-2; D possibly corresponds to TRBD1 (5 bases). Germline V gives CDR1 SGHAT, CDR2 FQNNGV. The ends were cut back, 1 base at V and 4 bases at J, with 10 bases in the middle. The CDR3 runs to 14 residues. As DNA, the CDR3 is TGTGCCAGCAGCTTAGCGCAGAGGGGCACTGAAGCTTTCTTT. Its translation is CASSLAQRGTEAFF.

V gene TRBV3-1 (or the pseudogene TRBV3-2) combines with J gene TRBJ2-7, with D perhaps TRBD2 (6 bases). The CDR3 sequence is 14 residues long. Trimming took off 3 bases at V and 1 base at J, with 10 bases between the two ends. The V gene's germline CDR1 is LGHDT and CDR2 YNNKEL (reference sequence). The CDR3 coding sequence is TGTGCCAGCAGCCAGACTAGGTTATCCTACGAGCAGTACTTC. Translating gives CASSQTRLSYEQYF.

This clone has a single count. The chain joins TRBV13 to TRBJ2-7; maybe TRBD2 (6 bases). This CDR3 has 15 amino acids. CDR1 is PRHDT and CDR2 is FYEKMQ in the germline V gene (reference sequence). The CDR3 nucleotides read TGTCCCCGCCGCCCCGGGGGTTGGGGGGTCGACGAGCAGTACTTC. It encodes CPRRPGGWGVDEQYF. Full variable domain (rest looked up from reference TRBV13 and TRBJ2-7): AAGVIQSPRHLIKEKRETATLKCYPIPRHDTVYWYQQGPGQDPQFLISFYEKMQSDKGSIPDRFSAQQFSDYHSELNMSSLELGDSALYFCPRRPGGWGVDEQYFGPGTRLTVT.

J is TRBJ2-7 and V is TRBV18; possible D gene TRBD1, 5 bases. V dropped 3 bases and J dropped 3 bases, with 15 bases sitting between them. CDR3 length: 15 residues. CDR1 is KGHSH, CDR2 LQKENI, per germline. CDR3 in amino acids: CASSPGPRQNYEQYF. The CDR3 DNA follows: TGTGCCAGCTCACCTGGCCCGAGACAGAACTACGAGCAGTACTTC.

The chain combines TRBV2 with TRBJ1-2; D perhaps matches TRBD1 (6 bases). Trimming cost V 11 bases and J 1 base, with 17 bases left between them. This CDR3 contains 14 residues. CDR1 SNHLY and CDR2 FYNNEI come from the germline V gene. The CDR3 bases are TGTGCCGGGACGACAGGTAGCTATAACTATGGCTACACCTTC. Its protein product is CAGTTGSYNYGYTF.

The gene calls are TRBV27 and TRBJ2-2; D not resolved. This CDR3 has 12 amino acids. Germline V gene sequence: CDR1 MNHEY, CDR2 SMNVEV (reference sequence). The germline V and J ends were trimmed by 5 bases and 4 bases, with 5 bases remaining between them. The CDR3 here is CASSHLTGELFF. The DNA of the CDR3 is TGTGCCAGCAGTCACCTCACCGGGGAGCTGTTTTTT.

The CDR3, as DNA: TGTGCCAGCAGCCCCGTCCGGGCGGGGATGGTCTACGAGCAGTACTTC. Its protein is CASSPVRAGMVYEQYF. V is TRBV11-2 and J is TRBJ2-7, with D possibly TRBD2 on 6 matching bases. V was cut by 5 bases and J by 3 bases, with 20 bases left in between. Germline assignment: CDR1 SGHAT and CDR2 FQNNGV. The CDR3 sequence is 16 residues long.

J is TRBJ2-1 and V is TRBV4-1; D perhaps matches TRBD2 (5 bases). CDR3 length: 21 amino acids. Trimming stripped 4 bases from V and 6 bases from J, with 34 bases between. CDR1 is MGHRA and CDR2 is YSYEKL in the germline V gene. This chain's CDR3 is CASSPMTIMVPSRESGNEQFF. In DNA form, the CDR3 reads TGCGCCAGCAGCCCTATGACGATAATGGTCCCTAGCAGAGAGTCGGGCAATGAGCAGTTCTTC.

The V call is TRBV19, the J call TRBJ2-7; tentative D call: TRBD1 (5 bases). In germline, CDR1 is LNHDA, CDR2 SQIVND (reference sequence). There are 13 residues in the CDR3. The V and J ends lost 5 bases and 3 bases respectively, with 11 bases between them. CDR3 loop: CASSPGIGYEQYF. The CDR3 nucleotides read TGTGCCAGTAGTCCAGGGATAGGCTACGAGCAGTACTTC.

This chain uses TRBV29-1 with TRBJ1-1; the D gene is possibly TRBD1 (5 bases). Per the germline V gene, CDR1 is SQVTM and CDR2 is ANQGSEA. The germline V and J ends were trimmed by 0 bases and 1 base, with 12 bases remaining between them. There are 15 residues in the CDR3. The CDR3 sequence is CSVEDGWGGNTEAFF. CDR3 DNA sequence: TGCAGCGTTGAAGATGGCTGGGGGGGGAACACTGAAGCTTTCTTT.

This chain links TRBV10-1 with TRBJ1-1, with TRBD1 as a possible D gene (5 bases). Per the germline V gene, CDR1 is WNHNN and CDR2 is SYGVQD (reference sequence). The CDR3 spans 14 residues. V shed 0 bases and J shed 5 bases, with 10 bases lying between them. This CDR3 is CASSESGGGTEAFF. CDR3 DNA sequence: TGCGCCAGCAGTGAGTCGGGTGGGGGGACTGAAGCTTTCTTT.

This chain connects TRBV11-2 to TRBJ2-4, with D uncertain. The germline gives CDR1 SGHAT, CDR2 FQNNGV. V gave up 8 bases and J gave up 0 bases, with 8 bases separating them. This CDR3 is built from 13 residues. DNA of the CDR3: TGTGCCAGCGGGGAATTAGCCAAAAACATTCAGTACTTC. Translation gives CASGELAKNIQYF.

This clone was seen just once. Written as DNA, the CDR3 is TGTGCCAGCAGTTTTGGGGAAATGGATGGCTACACCTTC. It encodes CASSFGEMDGYTF. This chain uses TRBV28 with TRBJ1-2; no reliable D call. V lost 3 bases to trimming and J lost 6 bases, with 11 bases between them. CDR3 length: 13 residues. Per germline, CDR1 MDHEN and CDR2 SYDVKM.

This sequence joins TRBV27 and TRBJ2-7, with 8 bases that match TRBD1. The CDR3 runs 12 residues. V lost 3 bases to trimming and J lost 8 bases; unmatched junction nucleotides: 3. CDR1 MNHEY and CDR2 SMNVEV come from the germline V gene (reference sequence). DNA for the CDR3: TGTGCCAGCAGTTTTGGGGACAGGCAGCAGTACTTC. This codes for CASSFGDRQQYF.

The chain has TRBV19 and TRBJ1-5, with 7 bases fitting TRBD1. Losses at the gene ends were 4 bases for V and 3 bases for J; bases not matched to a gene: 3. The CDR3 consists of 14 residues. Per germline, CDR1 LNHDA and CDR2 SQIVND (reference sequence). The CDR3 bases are TGTGCCAGTAGTACGACAGGGTCCAATCAGCCCCAGCATTTT. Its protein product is CASSTTGSNQPQHF.

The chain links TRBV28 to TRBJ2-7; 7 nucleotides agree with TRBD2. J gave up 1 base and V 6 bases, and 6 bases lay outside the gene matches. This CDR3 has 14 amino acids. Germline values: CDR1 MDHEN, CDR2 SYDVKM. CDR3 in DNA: TGTGCCAGCAGGCTGCTAGCGGATTCCTACGAGCAGTACTTC. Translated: CASRLLADSYEQYF.

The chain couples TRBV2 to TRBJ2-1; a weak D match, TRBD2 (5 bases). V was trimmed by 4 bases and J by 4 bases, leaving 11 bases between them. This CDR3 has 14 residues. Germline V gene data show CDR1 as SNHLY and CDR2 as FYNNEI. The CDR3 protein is CASSGGLAYNEQFF. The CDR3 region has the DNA TGTGCCAGCAGTGGCGGACTGGCGTACAATGAGCAGTTCTTC.

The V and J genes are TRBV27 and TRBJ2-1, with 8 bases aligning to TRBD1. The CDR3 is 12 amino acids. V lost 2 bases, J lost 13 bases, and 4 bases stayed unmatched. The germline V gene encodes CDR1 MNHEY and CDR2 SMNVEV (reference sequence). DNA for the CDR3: TGTGCCAGCAGTTTACGGGACAGGATTCAGTTCTTC. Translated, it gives CASSLRDRIQFF.

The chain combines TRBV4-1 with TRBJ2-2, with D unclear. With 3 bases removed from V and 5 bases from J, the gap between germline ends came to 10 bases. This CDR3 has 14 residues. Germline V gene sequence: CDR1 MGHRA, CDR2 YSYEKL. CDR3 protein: CASSHVGGTGELFF. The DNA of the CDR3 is TGCGCCAGCAGCCATGTGGGTGGTACCGGGGAGCTGTTTTTT.

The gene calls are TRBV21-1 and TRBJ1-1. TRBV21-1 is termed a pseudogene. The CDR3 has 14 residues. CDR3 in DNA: TGTGCCAGCAGCAAAAGAGGGCAGAACACTGAAGCTTTCTTT. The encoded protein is CASSKRGQNTEAFF.

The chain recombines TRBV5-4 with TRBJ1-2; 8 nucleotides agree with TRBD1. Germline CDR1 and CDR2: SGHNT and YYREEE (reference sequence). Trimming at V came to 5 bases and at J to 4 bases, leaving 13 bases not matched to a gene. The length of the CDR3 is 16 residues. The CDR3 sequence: CASSQTGMDRAYGYTF. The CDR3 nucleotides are TGTGCCAGCAGTCAAACCGGTATGGACAGGGCCTATGGCTACACCTTC.

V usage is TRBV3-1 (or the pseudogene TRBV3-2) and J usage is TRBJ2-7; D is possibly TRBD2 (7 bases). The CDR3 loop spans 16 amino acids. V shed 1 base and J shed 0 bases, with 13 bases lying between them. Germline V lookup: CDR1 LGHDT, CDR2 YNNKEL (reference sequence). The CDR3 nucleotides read TGTGCCAGCAGCCAAGTGAGGGAGGGGGGCTCCTACGAGCAGTACTTC. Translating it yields CASSQVREGGSYEQYF.

The CDR3 bases are TGTGCCAGCAGGAGCACCGGGGTCACTGAAGCTTTCTTT. This gives the protein CASRSTGVTEAFF. The V gene is TRBV12-3 or TRBV12-4, the J gene TRBJ1-1; unclear D gene. The CDR3 spans 13 residues. The ends were cut back, 6 bases at V and 4 bases at J, with 12 bases in the middle.

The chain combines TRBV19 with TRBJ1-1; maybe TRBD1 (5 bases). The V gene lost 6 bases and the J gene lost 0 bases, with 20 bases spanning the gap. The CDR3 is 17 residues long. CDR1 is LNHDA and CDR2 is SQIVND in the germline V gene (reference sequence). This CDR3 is CASSRWGIEGMNTEAFF. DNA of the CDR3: TGTGCCAGTAGCAGGTGGGGGATCGAAGGTATGAACACTGAAGCTTTCTTT.